This passage covers 15 T cell receptor beta chains from one sample sequenced in a study of blood T cell repertoires in COVID-19. This table comes from immunoSEQ multiplex PCR, and its TCRdb copy is limited to in-frame clones, with some not included. The data hold under 350,000 clones, with about 93% observed a single time. Source material: peripheral blood. These receptors all come from a woman in her 30s with COVID-19, enrolled during active disease.

J is TRBJ2-4 and V is TRBV19, with TRBD1 as a possible D gene (5 bases). Germline CDR1 reads LNHDA; CDR2 reads SQIVND (reference sequence). The CDR3 is 16 amino acids. V was clipped by 7 bases and J by 0 bases, with 16 bases between them. The CDR3 loop is CASTQTVDLAKNIQYF. CDR3 DNA: TGTGCCAGTACCCAGACAGTAGACCTAGCCAAAAACATTCAGTACTTC.

In its sample, this clone was seen a few times. The rearrangement uses TRBV4-1 and TRBJ1-2, with a weak D call TRBD1 (6 bases). The germline V gene has CDR1 MGHRA and CDR2 YSYEKL. CDR3 size: 13 residues. V was shortened by 1 base and J by 4 bases, with 7 bases between the two germline ends. CDR3 bases: TGCGCCAGCAGCCAAGGCAGGGGCTATGGCTACACCTTC. Translation gives CASSQGRGYGYTF.

The chain has TRBV2 and TRBJ1-2, with 10 bases matching TRBD1. Per germline, CDR1 SNHLY and CDR2 FYNNEI. CDR3 length equals 14 residues. Losses at the gene ends were 0 bases for V and 10 bases for J; bases not matched to a gene: 5. CDR3: CASSEARGQGSYTF. CDR3 DNA sequence: TGTGCCAGCAGTGAAGCGAGGGGACAGGGGTCCTACACCTTC.

The chain is built from TRBV10-3 and TRBJ1-3; 7 positions agree with TRBD1. The CDR3 totals 14 residues. The V gene's germline CDR1 is ENHRY and CDR2 SYGVKD. Unmatched junction bases numbered 10, after V lost 11 bases and J lost 3 bases. CDR3 residues: CAASAGGDGNTIYF. The DNA for the CDR3 is TGTGCCGCTTCGGCAGGGGGTGATGGAAACACCATATATTTT.

This clone was counted between two and nine times. The rearrangement uses TRBV11-1 and TRBJ1-2; D not certain. CDR1 and CDR2 from the germline V gene are SGHAT and FQDESV (reference sequence). The CDR3 contains 13 residues. Trimming removed 5 bases at V and 4 bases at J, with 11 bases between. CDR3 bases: TGTGCCAGCAGCCCCGGGATCCGCTATGGCTACACCTTC. This encodes CASSPGIRYGYTF.

The J gene is TRBJ2-3, the V gene TRBV6-5; a possible D gene is TRBD2 (5 bases). Germline CDR1 reads MNHEY; CDR2 reads SVGAGI. Trimming removed 7 bases at V and 5 bases at J, with 16 bases between. This CDR3 region has 14 residues. Here the CDR3 DNA reads TGTGCCAGCAAGATGGACTGGACGATAGATACGCAGTATTTT. This codes for CASKMDWTIDTQYF.

The chain employs TRBV12-1 and TRBJ2-1; TRBD1, the table's D call, lacks a check against the DNA. TRBV12-1 is recorded as a pseudogene. The CDR3 is made up of 15 amino acids. As DNA, the CDR3 is TGTGCCAGCAGCTTTGGACGACCACAACAGGAAGAGCAGTTCTTC. Translated: CASSFGRPQQEEQFF.

CDR3 region: CASSVTGLAAQETQYF. The CDR3 bases are TGTGCCAGCAGTGTTACGGGCCTAGCAGCCCAAGAGACCCAGTACTTC. The chain has TRBV2 and TRBJ2-5, with D possibly matching TRBD2 (5 bases). This CDR3 is built from 16 residues. CDR1 and CDR2 (germline): SNHLY, FYNNEI. V lost 4 bases and J lost 1, with 16 bases in between.

This chain connects TRBV11-2 to TRBJ1-3; D perhaps matches TRBD1 (6 bases). This CDR3 region has 16 residues. The ends were cut back, 0 bases at V and 5 bases at J, with 14 bases in the middle. Per the germline V gene, CDR1 is SGHAT and CDR2 is FQNNGV. CDR3 amino acids: CASSLEAPGDRNTIYF. The CDR3 DNA is TGTGCCAGCAGCTTAGAGGCCCCAGGGGATAGAAACACCATATATTTT.

This clone occurred a few times. V usage is TRBV18 and J usage is TRBJ1-1, with 9 bases that match TRBD1. The CDR3 runs to 14 residues. V was clipped by 6 bases and J by 0 bases; unmatched bases: 2. From germline, CDR1 is KGHSH and CDR2 LQKENI. CDR3 nucleotides: TGTGCCAGCTCCCGGGACAGGGTGAACACTGAAGCTTTCTTT. Translated, it gives CASSRDRVNTEAFF. Looking up the rest from reference TRBV18 and TRBJ1-1 gives the full variable domain: NAGVMQNPRHLVRRRGQEARLRCSPMKGHSHVYWYRQLPEEGLKFMVYLQKENIIDESGMPKERFSAEFPKEGPSILRIQQVVRGDSAAYFCASSRDRVNTEAFFGQGTRLTVV.

The genes are TRBV11-3 and TRBJ2-3; 9 bases agree with TRBD2. V gave up 1 base and J gave up 2 bases; unmatched junction bases: 4. The CDR3 sequence is 16 residues long. Germline V CDR1 and CDR2: SGHNT, YENEEA. CDR3 region: CASSLGLAEDTDTQYF. The CDR3 region has the DNA TGTGCCAGCAGCTTAGGACTAGCGGAAGACACAGATACGCAGTATTTT.

This chain links TRBV5-4 with TRBJ1-2; 7 bases are a match to TRBD1. The CDR3 sequence is 14 residues long. Germline CDR1 SGHNT, CDR2 YYREEE (reference sequence). J lost 6 bases, V lost 0 bases, and 5 bases had no gene match. In DNA form, the CDR3 reads TGTGCCAGCAGCTTGGAACAGGGGTTCCATGGCTACACCTTC. Protein product: CASSLEQGFHGYTF.

V is TRBV2 and J is TRBJ2-5, with D perhaps matching TRBD1 (5 bases). The V end was cut by 7 bases, the J end by 4 bases, with 16 bases between. The CDR3 is 14 amino acids. Germline V gene sequence: CDR1 SNHLY, CDR2 FYNNEI. This CDR3 is CASTTLGHLETQYF. In DNA form, the CDR3 reads TGTGCCAGCACCACTCTTGGACATTTAGAGACCCAGTACTTC.

This clone was detected only once. V and J are TRBV2 and TRBJ2-7; 11 bases agree with TRBD2. Trimming cost V 2 bases and J 5 bases; bases outside gene matches: 2. Germline values: CDR1 SNHLY, CDR2 FYNNEI. The CDR3 has 14 amino acids. The CDR3 is CASSELAGGHEQYF. As DNA, the CDR3 is TGTGCCAGCAGTGAACTAGCGGGAGGTCACGAGCAGTACTTC. Filled out from reference TRBV2 and TRBJ2-7, the complete variable domain reads EPEVTQTPSHQVTQMGQEVILRCVPISNHLYFYWYRQILGQKVEFLVSFYNNEISEKSEIFDDQFSVERPDGSNFTLKIRSTKLEDSAMYFCASSELAGGHEQYFGPGTRLTVT.

The rearrangement links TRBV2 to TRBJ1-3; the D is unclear. Germline V gene lookup returns CDR1 SNHLY and CDR2 FYNNEI. CDR3 length: 16 residues. V was pared by 2 bases and J by 4 bases, with 15 bases between. CDR3 DNA: TGTGCCAGCAGTGAATGGGCTCTCGATTCCGGAAACACCATATATTTT. Protein sequence: CASSEWALDSGNTIYF.